This TCR beta chain derives from a study of T cells in Graves' hyperthyroidism and ophthalmopathy. In this sample, this clonotype turned up many times. The antigen is not known. The TCR beta CDR3 regions underwent amplification using RNA transcripts as the source. First-round RT-PCR targeting the TCR CDR3 was performed with the HTBI primer set. From the multiplex PCR reads, TCRdb called clonotypes with MiXCR, one entry per CDR3 protein. Of around 350,000 distinct CDR3 sequences in the sample, roughly 15% were seen once. The study, taken as a whole, reports: Most clonotypes expanded in thyroid above 0.001 were likewise present in blood.

This receptor was obtained from a woman aged 25 to 45 with Graves' ophthalmopathy. The sample was blood.

CDR3 in amino acids: CASSLPPGQSRSPLHF. For the CDR3, the DNA is TGTGCCAGCAGTCTTCCGCCGGGACAAAGTCGATCACCCCTCCACTTT. This chain uses TRBV12-3 or TRBV12-4 with TRBJ1-6, with D perhaps matching TRBD1 (6 bases). The V and J ends lost 5 bases and 10 bases respectively, with 21 bases between them. The CDR3 is 16 amino acids.